The source of this T cell receptor (beta chain) is a study of blood T cell repertoires in COVID-19. Study background: Spain, Italy and the United States supplied samples that represented acute and convalescent COVID-19.

As handled by the study authors: Amplifying reference gene primers gave estimates of nucleated cell counts. Profiled with immunoSEQ multiplex PCR; TCRdb holds only in-frame clones, not every one. Clone size and V and J calls were adopted from that table, with D and trimming inferred from the DNA. The table has about 170,000 clones, more than 75% seen once. In its sample, this clone was seen once. V was trimmed by 7 bases and J by 8 bases, leaving 15 bases between them. The CDR3 is 14 residues long. Germline V gene sequence: CDR1 SGHAT, CDR2 FQNNGV. This TCR was recovered from a young man with active or convalescent COVID-19. The rearrangement uses TRBV11-2 and TRBJ1-6, with unresolved D. Source material: peripheral blood. The CDR3 loop is CASTPGQAYSPLHF. The CDR3 nucleotides read TGTGCCAGCACCCCCGGTCAAGCCTATTCACCCCTCCACTTT.